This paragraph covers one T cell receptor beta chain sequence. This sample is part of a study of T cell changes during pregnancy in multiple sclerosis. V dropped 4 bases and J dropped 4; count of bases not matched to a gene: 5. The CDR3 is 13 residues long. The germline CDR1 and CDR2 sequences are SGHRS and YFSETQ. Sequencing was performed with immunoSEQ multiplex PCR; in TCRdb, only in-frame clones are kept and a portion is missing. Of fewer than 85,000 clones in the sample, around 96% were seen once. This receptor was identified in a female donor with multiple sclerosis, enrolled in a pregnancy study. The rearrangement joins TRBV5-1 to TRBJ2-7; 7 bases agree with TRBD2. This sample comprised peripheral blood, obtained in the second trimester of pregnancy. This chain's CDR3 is CASSVEGLYEQYF. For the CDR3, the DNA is TGCGCCAGCAGCGTCGAGGGACTATACGAGCAGTACTTC.